This TCR beta chain appears in the sequencing data of a study of response to subunit inactivated influenza vaccine. TCRdb fed the RT-PCR reads into MiXCR, producing one record per CDR3 protein. Among about 310,000 distinct CDR3 sequences listed, roughly 20% were seen once. Study results and caveats: The authors offered the suggestion that each seasonal influenza vaccination recruits few new T cells.

Details on this clonotype: Its target is not known.

Trimming cost V 1 base and J 4 bases, with 10 bases left between them. The CDR3 loop spans 14 amino acids. The germline V gene encodes CDR1 SGHTA and CDR2 FQGNSA. The sample in question was PBMCs from blood, obtained less than 22 months after vaccination. The chain carries TRBV7-2 and TRBJ2-5, with D possibly TRBD2 on 6 matching bases. This sequence originates from a man between 50 and 70 years old who received an inactivated influenza vaccine. CDR3 residues: CASSLVEGRETQYF. CDR3 nucleotides: TGTGCCAGCAGCTTAGTGGAGGGACGAGAGACCCAGTACTTC.